This T cell receptor (beta chain) originates from a study of T-cell memory formation after mild COVID-19. Study as a whole: The study found TCR clusters largely donor specific.

Trimming left V 5 bases short and J 2 bases short, with 25 bases between. The CDR3 has 18 amino acids. Germline CDR1 SGHNT, CDR2 YENEEA. Whole-study results and caveats: Day 15 to 85 contractors were CD4/CD8 balanced; later expanders leaned CD4+.

5'RACE, which relied on constant-segment primers, yielded TCR alpha and TCR beta cDNA libraries carrying sample barcodes and UMIs. Via MiXCR, TCRdb re-called the 5' RACE reads, giving one row per CDR3 protein. The sample has about 390,000 distinct CDR3 sequences; under 25% are singletons. As regards this clonotype: What it binds is unknown.

This chain links TRBV11-3 with TRBJ2-7; weak D call: TRBD2 (6 bases). This receptor was obtained from an adult woman who had mild COVID-19 (a few samples of this study predate the infection). Cell type and time point are not known. The material sequenced was PBMCs or a T cell subset sorted from them (not recorded which). The CDR3 reads CASSRTLAGTGPTYEQYF. Here the CDR3 DNA reads TGTGCCAGCAGCCGAACCTTGGCGGGGACGGGGCCAACCTACGAGCAGTACTTC. Supplemented by reference TRBV11-3 and TRBJ2-7, the full variable domain reads EAGVVQSPRYKIIEKKQPVAFWCNPISGHNTLYWYLQNLGQGPELLIRYENEEAVDDSQLPKDRFSAERLKGVDSTLKIQPAELGDSAVYLCASSRTLAGTGPTYEQYFGPGTRLTVT.